What follows describes a single T cell receptor beta chain. Trimming took 5 bases from V and 4 from J; bases not matched to a gene: 4. CDR1 and CDR2 from the germline V gene are KGHSH and LQKENI. There are 15 residues in the CDR3. Using immunoSEQ multiplex PCR, the repertoire was profiled, and TCRdb retains in-frame clones only, with some absent. The repertoire has about 89,000 clones, roughly 86% of them found once; the top ten carry around 21%. This sample was taken from a study of control samples from healthy donors and cancer patients. V usage is TRBV18 and J usage is TRBJ2-3; 12 bases line up with TRBD2. Sample: blood. This clonotype originated in a man younger than 40 in good health. The CDR3 nucleotides read TGTGCCAGCTCAGCGCTAGCGGGGGGGTCAGATACGCAGTATTTT. This translates into CASSALAGGSDTQYF.